The 30 T cell receptor beta chains in this list originate from one sample, sequenced in a study of shared clonotypes between healthy human individuals. The protocol was immunoSEQ multiplex PCR, while the TCRdb copy is restricted to in-frame clones and leaves out a portion. The sample has millions of clones, 85% to 95% seen once; the top ten hold approximately 0.4%. Sequencing was done on a sample of naive CD4+ T cells from PBMCs. Specified subset: CD45RA+ positively selected. Source of these receptors: a man between 18 and 35 years old in good health. Some clones in this sample may be carry-over from other donors' samples.

This clone was counted once. The chain has TRBV5-6 and TRBJ2-5, with a weak D call TRBD2 (6 bases). The CDR3 is 13 residues long. The germline V and J ends were trimmed by 0 bases and 5 bases, with 8 bases remaining between them. The germline gives CDR1 SGHDT, CDR2 YYEEEE. CDR3 nucleotide sequence: TGTGCCAGCAGCTTGGATGCGGGGGAGACCCAGTACTTC. It encodes CASSLDAGETQYF.

This rearrangement joins TRBV28 to TRBJ1-4; D is unresolved. Germline V gene data show CDR1 as MDHEN and CDR2 as SYDVKM. The CDR3 runs 12 residues. V lost 6 bases, J lost 7 bases, and 9 bases lay in between. CDR3 in DNA: TGTGCCAGCAGGGAAGGAGGTGAAAAACTGTTTTTT. As protein: CASREGGEKLFF.

The chain is built from TRBV7-2 and TRBJ2-7; possible D gene TRBD2, 5 bases. Trimming removed 4 bases from V and 9 bases from J, with 16 bases in between. Germline CDR1 reads SGHTA; CDR2 reads FQGNSA. The CDR3 loop spans 13 amino acids. In DNA, the CDR3 is TGTGCCAGCAGCTCCGGGCCCCAGGCGGGGCAGTACTTC. Translating gives CASSSGPQAGQYF.

The chain joins TRBV5-1 to TRBJ2-3; a weak D match, TRBD1 (6 bases). The CDR3 length is 14 residues. The germline V and J ends were trimmed by 4 bases and 6 bases, with 15 bases remaining between them. CDR1 is SGHRS, CDR2 YFSETQ, per germline. The CDR3 sequence: CASSLGAGQDTQYF. In nucleotides, the CDR3 is TGCGCCAGCAGCCTGGGGGCAGGGCAGGATACGCAGTATTTT.

The gene calls are TRBV28 and TRBJ2-7; 9 bases align to TRBD1. Germline lookup yields CDR1 MDHEN and CDR2 SYDVKM. V dropped 4 bases and J dropped 2; count of bases not matched to a gene: 6. The CDR3 runs to 15 residues. CDR3 sequence (DNA): TGTGCCAGCAGTTACAGGGGGCGCGGGGCCTACGAGCAGTACTTC. Its translation is CASSYRGRGAYEQYF.

V is TRBV2 and J is TRBJ1-1, with no clear D. Germline-derived CDR1 and CDR2 are SNHLY and FYNNEI. The CDR3 spans 13 residues. V was clipped by 4 bases and J by 0 bases, with 6 bases between them. CDR3 sequence (DNA): TGTGCCAGCAGTGGGGAAGTGAACACTGAAGCTTTCTTT. Its translation is CASSGEVNTEAFF.

This chain joins TRBV2 and TRBJ2-7; 8 nucleotides line up with TRBD1. This CDR3 has 15 amino acids. The germline gives CDR1 SNHLY, CDR2 FYNNEI. The V gene end was trimmed by 7 bases and the J gene end by 4 bases; junction bases not matched to a gene: 12. The CDR3 nucleotides are TGTGCCAGCACCTCGACAGGGGTCGCGGGATACGAGCAGTACTTC. It codes for CASTSTGVAGYEQYF.

The J gene is TRBJ2-5, the V gene TRBV7-7; 7 bases are a match to TRBD2. The ends lost 5 bases at V and 3 bases at J; junction bases unmatched: 9. The CDR3 totals 15 residues. CDR1 is SSHAT, CDR2 FNYEAQ, per germline (reference sequence). The chain's CDR3 is CASSPFGAGKETQYF. The DNA for the CDR3 is TGTGCCAGCAGCCCTTTCGGAGCGGGGAAAGAGACCCAGTACTTC.

The rearrangement links TRBV6-6 to TRBJ1-4; D gene ambiguous. CDR3 length: 14 amino acids. CDR1 and CDR2 (germline): MNHNY, SVGAGI (reference sequence). V dropped 0 bases and J dropped 6 bases, with 8 bases sitting between them. The DNA of the CDR3 is TGTGCCAGCAGTTACTCTCGGAGAGATGAAAAACTGTTTTTT. Its protein is CASSYSRRDEKLFF.

The rearrangement uses TRBV6-6 and TRBJ2-7; the D gene is possibly TRBD2 (6 bases). The V gene lost 2 bases and the J gene lost 4 bases, with 9 bases spanning the gap. Germline V lookup: CDR1 MNHNY, CDR2 SVGAGI (reference sequence). CDR3 size: 13 residues. The DNA of the CDR3 is TGTGCCAGCAGTTACCACCGGGGGTACGAGCAGTACTTC. This sequence encodes CASSYHRGYEQYF.

The J gene is TRBJ1-4, the V gene TRBV28; D might be TRBD1 (5 bases). Per the germline V gene, CDR1 is MDHEN and CDR2 is SYDVKM. The V and J ends lost 8 bases and 0 bases respectively, with 19 bases between them. The CDR3 is 17 amino acids. The chain's CDR3 is CASAWGGIPATNEKLFF. Here the CDR3 DNA reads TGTGCCAGCGCCTGGGGGGGGATCCCTGCAACTAATGAAAAACTGTTTTTT.

The J gene is TRBJ2-6, the V gene TRBV30; possible D gene TRBD2, 6 bases. The germline V gene has CDR1 GTSNPN and CDR2 SVGIG (reference sequence). The V end lost 1 base, the J end lost 2 bases, and 9 bases lay between the germline ends. This CDR3 region has 15 residues. The CDR3 is CAWSAWGAGANVLTF. CDR3 nucleotides: TGTGCCTGGAGTGCTTGGGGGGCTGGGGCCAACGTCCTGACTTTC.

DNA for the CDR3: TGTGCCAGCTCACTAACACGGCAGGACACTGAAGCTTTCTTT. It is translated as CASSLTRQDTEAFF. The rearrangement uses TRBV18 and TRBJ1-1; D is unresolved. Germline V lookup: CDR1 KGHSH, CDR2 LQKENI. CDR3 length equals 14 residues. The V and J ends lost 4 bases and 3 bases respectively, with 12 bases between them.

The chain is built from TRBV7-9 and TRBJ2-4; TRBD1 agrees at 9 bases. This CDR3 is built from 18 residues. Germline CDR1 is SEHNR and CDR2 is FQNEAQ (reference sequence). The J segment lost 7 bases and the V segment lost 4 bases, leaving 17 bases of the junction unmatched. DNA for the CDR3: TGTGCCAGCAGCTGGAAACCGGGACAGGGTCGATCGGGGAACATTCAGTACTTC. Translated: CASSWKPGQGRSGNIQYF. Full variable domain (outside the CDR3, taken from reference TRBV7-9 and TRBJ2-4): DTGVSQNPRHKITKRGQNVTFRCDPISEHNRLYWYRQTLGQGPEFLTYFQNEAQLEKSRLLSDRFSAERPKGSFSTLEIQRTEQGDSAMYLCASSWKPGQGRSGNIQYFGAGTRLSVL.

V usage is TRBV19 and J usage is TRBJ2-2, with D hard to call. This CDR3 region has 14 residues. CDR1 LNHDA and CDR2 SQIVND come from the germline V gene (reference sequence). Deletions cut 4 bases from V and 6 bases from J, with 12 bases between. As DNA, the CDR3 is TGTGCCAGTAGTAAGGGAAGAGGAGCCGGGGAGCTGTTTTTT. Its translation is CASSKGRGAGELFF.

This clone has just one count. The gene calls are TRBV5-1 and TRBJ2-1, with 14 bases lining up with TRBD2. Germline V gene data show CDR1 as SGHRS and CDR2 as YFSETQ. This CDR3 is 16 amino acids long. V dropped 4 bases and J dropped 8; count of bases not matched to a gene: 8. CDR3 amino acids: CASSLYPGLAGDEQFF. CDR3 coding DNA: TGCGCCAGCAGCCTCTACCCGGGACTAGCGGGAGATGAGCAGTTCTTC.

V and J are TRBV28 and TRBJ1-2, with D maybe TRBD1 (5 bases). The CDR3 contains 15 residues. Germline V gene lookup returns CDR1 MDHEN and CDR2 SYDVKM. V was trimmed by 3 bases and J by 0 bases, leaving 11 bases between them. This CDR3 reads CASSLRRGANYGYTF. CDR3 bases: TGTGCCAGCAGTTTGCGACGGGGGGCTAACTATGGCTACACCTTC.

This clone has only a few counts. This chain connects TRBV6-5 to TRBJ1-4, with D possibly being TRBD1 (5 bases). Trimming pared 6 bases from V and 8 bases from J, leaving 13 bases between. CDR1 MNHEY and CDR2 SVGAGI come from the germline V gene. CDR3 length: 13 residues. The CDR3: CASSRGLREKLFF. The CDR3 bases are TGTGCCAGCAGCCGGGGCCTCCGGGAAAAACTGTTTTTT.

This clone was detected once. The chain has TRBV10-3 and TRBJ2-1; 7 bases match TRBD2. V gave up 11 bases and J gave up 8 bases; unmatched junction bases: 18. This CDR3 region has 15 residues. CDR1 ENHRY and CDR2 SYGVKD come from the germline V gene. The CDR3 coding sequence is TGTGCCCTGAACCTGGGCGGGAGTAGTTATCATGAGCAGTTCTTC. Its translation: CALNLGGSSYHEQFF.

The chain joins TRBV7-3 to TRBJ2-1, with D possibly being TRBD1 (5 bases). V was clipped by 5 bases and J by 7 bases, with 12 bases between them. The germline gives CDR1 SGHTA, CDR2 FQGTGA. The CDR3 has 13 residues. The CDR3 nucleotides are TGTGCCAGCAGCCAAACCCCAGGGAATGAGCAGTTCTTC. It is translated as CASSQTPGNEQFF.

The J gene is TRBJ1-3, the V gene TRBV6-4; D is unresolved. Germline CDR1 reads MRHNA; CDR2 reads SNTAGT. The CDR3 is 20 residues long. The V end was cut by 0 bases, the J end by 2 bases, with 23 bases between. The CDR3 DNA reads TGTGCCAGCAGTGACTCGAGAGGACCCAGACATTTCAAGACTGGAAACACCATATATTTT. It specifies CASSDSRGPRHFKTGNTIYF.

The V call is TRBV30, the J call TRBJ2-3; possibly TRBD2 for D (5 bases). The CDR3 is made up of 11 amino acids. Per the germline V gene, CDR1 is GTSNPN and CDR2 is SVGIG (reference sequence). V lost 5 bases and J lost 10, with 13 bases in between. This CDR3 is CAWSREGSQYF. The CDR3 nucleotides are TGTGCCTGGTCCCGGGAAGGGTCGCAGTATTTT.

In its sample, this clone was seen once. The CDR3 protein is CASSEGAAGGYTF. CDR3 DNA sequence: TGTGCCAGCAGTGAGGGGGCTGCAGGTGGCTACACCTTC. The rearrangement joins TRBV2 to TRBJ1-2, with D possibly TRBD1 on 6 matching bases. CDR1 and CDR2 from the germline V gene are SNHLY and FYNNEI. Trimming left V 3 bases short and J 7 bases short, with 12 bases between. The CDR3 spans 13 residues.

This CDR3 reads CASSLYAGTANEKLFF. The DNA for the CDR3 is TGCGCCAGCAGCTTGTACGCCGGGACAGCTAATGAAAAACTGTTTTTT. This chain connects TRBV5-1 to TRBJ1-4; 7 nucleotides match TRBD1. This CDR3 contains 16 residues. Trimming cost V 1 base and J 3 bases; bases outside gene matches: 6. Germline V lookup: CDR1 SGHRS, CDR2 YFSETQ.

This chain connects TRBV9 to TRBJ2-1; a weak D match, TRBD2 (6 bases). V gave up 0 bases and J gave up 6 bases, with 13 bases separating them. CDR1 and CDR2 from the germline V gene are SGDLS and YYNGEE. The CDR3 spans 15 residues. CDR3 DNA: TGTGCCAGCAGCGTAGTGGCTAGCGCCCCCAATGAGCAGTTCTTC. It yields the protein CASSVVASAPNEQFF.

The chain uses TRBV28 and TRBJ2-1, with 7 bases lining up with TRBD2. This CDR3 is 16 amino acids long. With 6 bases clipped from V and 0 bases from J, the junction kept 8 bases outside the gene matches. The germline gives CDR1 MDHEN, CDR2 SYDVKM. Here the CDR3 DNA reads TGTGCCAGCAGGCCGGTTGGCGGGGGCTCCTACAATGAGCAGTTCTTC. Amino acids: CASRPVGGGSYNEQFF.

The chain has TRBV5-1 and TRBJ2-4; possible D gene TRBD1, 5 bases. In germline, CDR1 is SGHRS, CDR2 YFSETQ. V was trimmed by 0 bases and J by 6 bases, leaving 10 bases between them. The CDR3 length is 14 residues. In nucleotides, the CDR3 is TGCGCCAGCAGCTTGGTAGGGGTTGGAAACATTCAGTACTTC. Its translation is CASSLVGVGNIQYF.

The V and J genes are TRBV28 and TRBJ1-2; tentative D call: TRBD1 (5 bases). There are 14 residues in the CDR3. Germline V CDR1 and CDR2: MDHEN, SYDVKM. V gave up 6 bases and J gave up 8 bases, with 19 bases separating them. The CDR3 loop reads CASRWDRRIVGYTF. CDR3 nucleotide sequence: TGTGCCAGCAGGTGGGACCGGCGGATTGTCGGCTACACCTTC.

CDR3 sequence: CASRVTGGNQPQHF. The CDR3 DNA sequence: TGTGCCAGCAGGGTTACAGGGGGAAATCAGCCCCAGCATTTT. V is TRBV2 and J is TRBJ1-5; 8 bases match TRBD1. Germline lookup yields CDR1 SNHLY and CDR2 FYNNEI. V trimming: 6 bases; J trimming: 4 bases; junction bases outside the gene matches: 5. The CDR3 loop spans 14 amino acids.

The chain uses TRBV2 and TRBJ1-3; D gene unclear. The germline V and J ends were trimmed by 3 bases and 1 base, with 10 bases remaining between them. Germline CDR1 and CDR2: SNHLY and FYNNEI. This CDR3 is built from 15 residues. The CDR3 coding sequence is TGTGCCAGCAGTGACACGGCTTATTCTGGAAACACCATATATTTT. Amino acids: CASSDTAYSGNTIYF.